This T cell receptor beta chain comes out of a study of cytomegalovirus exposure and HLA in healthy donors. On the study more broadly: The study placed 80% to 85% of its 350 to 450 genotyped donors in the Caucasian-associated ancestry cluster.

In germline, CDR1 is MGHRA, CDR2 YSYEKL. Trimming pared 9 bases from V and 5 bases from J, leaving 20 bases between. This CDR3 is built from 14 residues. Points on this clone: Antigen specificity is unknown.

The PCR contained 60 Vbeta and 13 Jbeta primers. Libraries were prepared by immunoSEQ multiplex PCR; TCRdb keeps only in-frame clonotypes and omits some of them. The data hold around 100,000 clones, with approximately 79% observed a single time. Study-level results: Donors were assumed by presence/absence analyses to have roughly uniform sequencing depth.

Sequencing was carried out using PBMCs. The chain links TRBV4-1 to TRBJ2-7; D may be TRBD2 (7 bases). This clonotype was sampled from a woman between 40 and 50 years old in good health and CMV-seronegative. The CDR3 loop reads CARTSGDNPDEQYF. DNA of the CDR3: TGCGCCAGAACCAGCGGGGACAACCCCGACGAGCAGTACTTC.